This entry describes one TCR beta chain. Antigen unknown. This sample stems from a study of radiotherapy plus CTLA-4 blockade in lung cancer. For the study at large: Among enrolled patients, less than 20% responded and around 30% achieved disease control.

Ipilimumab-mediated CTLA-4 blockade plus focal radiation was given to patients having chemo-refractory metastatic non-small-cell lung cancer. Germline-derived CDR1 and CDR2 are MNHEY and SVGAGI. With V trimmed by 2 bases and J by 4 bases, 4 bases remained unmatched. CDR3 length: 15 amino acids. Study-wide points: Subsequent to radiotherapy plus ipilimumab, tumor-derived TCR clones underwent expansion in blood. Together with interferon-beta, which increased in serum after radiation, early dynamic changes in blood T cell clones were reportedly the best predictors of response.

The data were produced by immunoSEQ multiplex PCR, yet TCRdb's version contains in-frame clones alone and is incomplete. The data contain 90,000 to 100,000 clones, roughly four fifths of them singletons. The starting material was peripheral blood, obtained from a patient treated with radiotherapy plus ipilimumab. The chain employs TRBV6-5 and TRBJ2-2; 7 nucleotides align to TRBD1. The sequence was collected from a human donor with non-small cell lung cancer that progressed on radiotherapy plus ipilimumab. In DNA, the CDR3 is TGTGCCAGCAGTTACGGGACAGCTTTCACCGGGGAGCTGTTTTTT. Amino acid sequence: CASSYGTAFTGELFF.